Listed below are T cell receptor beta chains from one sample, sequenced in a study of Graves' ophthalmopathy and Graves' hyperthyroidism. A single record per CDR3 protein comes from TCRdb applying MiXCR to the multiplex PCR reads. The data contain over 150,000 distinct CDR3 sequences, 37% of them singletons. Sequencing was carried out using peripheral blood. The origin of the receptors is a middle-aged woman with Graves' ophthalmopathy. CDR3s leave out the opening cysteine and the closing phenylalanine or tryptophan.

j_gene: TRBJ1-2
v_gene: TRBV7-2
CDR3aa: ASSLIGGTSYGYT

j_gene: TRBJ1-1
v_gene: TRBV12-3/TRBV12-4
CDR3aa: ASTLTGEAF

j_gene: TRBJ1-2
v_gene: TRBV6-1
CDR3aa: ASSEAAGSYGYT

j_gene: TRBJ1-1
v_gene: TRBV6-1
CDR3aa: ASSLSGVETEAF

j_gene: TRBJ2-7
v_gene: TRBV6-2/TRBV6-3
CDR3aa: ARKGRTQYEQY

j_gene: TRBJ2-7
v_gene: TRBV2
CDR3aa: ASSVPGGTYEQY

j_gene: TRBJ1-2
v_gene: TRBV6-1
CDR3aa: ASMRGESYT

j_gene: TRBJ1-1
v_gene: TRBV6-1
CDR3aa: AVWDRQNTEAF

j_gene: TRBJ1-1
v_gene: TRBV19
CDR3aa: ASSSLSNTEAF

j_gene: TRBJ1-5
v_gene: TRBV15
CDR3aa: ATSLIGQGGNQPQH

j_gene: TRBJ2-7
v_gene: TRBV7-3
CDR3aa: ASSTGLSEQY

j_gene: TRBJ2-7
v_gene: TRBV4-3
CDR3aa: ASSQGRGPTGHEQY

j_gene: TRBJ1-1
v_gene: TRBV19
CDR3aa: ASSIEDSLEAF

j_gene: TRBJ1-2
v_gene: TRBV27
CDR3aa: ASKGEGYGYT

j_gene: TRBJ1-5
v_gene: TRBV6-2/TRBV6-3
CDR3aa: ASSREDRSDQPQH

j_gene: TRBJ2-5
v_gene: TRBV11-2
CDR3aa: ASSRPFSGKETQY

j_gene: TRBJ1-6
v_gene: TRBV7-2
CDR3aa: ASSPWGQPNSPLH

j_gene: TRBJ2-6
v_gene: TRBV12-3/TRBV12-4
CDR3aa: ASRAGTGWSGANVLT

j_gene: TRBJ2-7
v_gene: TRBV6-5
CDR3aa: ASSYQLAAPYEQY

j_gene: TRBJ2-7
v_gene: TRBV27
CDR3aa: ASSISGLTGVREQY

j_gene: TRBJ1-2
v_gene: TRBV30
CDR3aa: AWSPRQVNGYT

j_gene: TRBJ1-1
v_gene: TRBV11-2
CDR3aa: ASSLGYRNTEAF

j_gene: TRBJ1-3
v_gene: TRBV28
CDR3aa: ASMTGLNTIY

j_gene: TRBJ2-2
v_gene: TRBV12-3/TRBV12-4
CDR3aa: ASQQGYTGELF

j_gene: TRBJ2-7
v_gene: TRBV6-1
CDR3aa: ASRRLAESSYEQY

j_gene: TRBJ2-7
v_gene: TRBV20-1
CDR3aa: SSLAGGIYEQY

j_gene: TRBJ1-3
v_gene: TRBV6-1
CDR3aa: ASSGTYGSGNTIY

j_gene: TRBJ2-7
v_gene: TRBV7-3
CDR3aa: ASSRTGVGEQY

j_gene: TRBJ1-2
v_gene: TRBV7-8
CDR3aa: ASSLGRGNYGYT

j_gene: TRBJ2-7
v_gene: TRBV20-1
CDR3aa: SALPRAFGEQY

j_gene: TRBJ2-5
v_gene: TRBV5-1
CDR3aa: ASSNLAGVETQY

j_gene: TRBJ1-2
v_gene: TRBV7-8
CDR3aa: ASSLDRAGYT

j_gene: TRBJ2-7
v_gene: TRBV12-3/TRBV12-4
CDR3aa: ASSFPLAGGSDEQY

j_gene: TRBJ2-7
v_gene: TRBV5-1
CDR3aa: ASSPFSTGEGEQY

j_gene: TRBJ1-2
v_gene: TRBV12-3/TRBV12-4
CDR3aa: ASNAGTVNGYT

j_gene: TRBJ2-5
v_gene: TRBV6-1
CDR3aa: ATGLVRETQY

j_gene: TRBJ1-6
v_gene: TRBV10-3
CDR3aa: AMGQEDNSPLH

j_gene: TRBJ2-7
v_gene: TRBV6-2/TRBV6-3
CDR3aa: ASRWTSGSPHEQY

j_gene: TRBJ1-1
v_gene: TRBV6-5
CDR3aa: ASSLQGSTEAF

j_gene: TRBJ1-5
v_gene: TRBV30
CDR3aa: AWGRGNQPQH

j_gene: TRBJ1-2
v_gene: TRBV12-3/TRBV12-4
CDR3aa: ASSFPEGYGYT

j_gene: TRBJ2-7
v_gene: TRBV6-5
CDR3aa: ASSRGLYEQY

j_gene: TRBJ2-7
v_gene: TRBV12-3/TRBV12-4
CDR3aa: ASSFEGLAQGEQY

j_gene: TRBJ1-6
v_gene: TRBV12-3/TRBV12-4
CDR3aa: ASNSRGPGQSSYNSPLH

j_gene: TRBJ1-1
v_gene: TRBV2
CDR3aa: ASSQGLSTEAF

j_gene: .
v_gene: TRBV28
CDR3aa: ASSSDSEQY

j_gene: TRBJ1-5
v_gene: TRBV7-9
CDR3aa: ASSPDRASQPQH

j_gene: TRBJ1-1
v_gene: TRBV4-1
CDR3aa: ASTRAGGTEAF

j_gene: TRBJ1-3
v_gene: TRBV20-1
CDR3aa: SARVVGGNTIY

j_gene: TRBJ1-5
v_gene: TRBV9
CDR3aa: ASSLGTVNQPQH

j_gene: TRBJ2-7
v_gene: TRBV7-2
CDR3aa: ASSLVGQTLYEQY

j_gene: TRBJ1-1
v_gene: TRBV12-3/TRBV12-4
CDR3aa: ASSPVSGTEAF